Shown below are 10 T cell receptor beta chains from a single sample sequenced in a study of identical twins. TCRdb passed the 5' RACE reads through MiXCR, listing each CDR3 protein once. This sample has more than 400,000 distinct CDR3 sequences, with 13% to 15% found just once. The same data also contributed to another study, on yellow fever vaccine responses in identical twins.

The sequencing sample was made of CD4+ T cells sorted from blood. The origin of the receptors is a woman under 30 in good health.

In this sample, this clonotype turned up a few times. CDR3: CASSPLPGQGSTEAFF. DNA of the CDR3: TGTGCCAGCAGCCCCCTTCCGGGACAGGGAAGCACTGAAGCTTTCTTT. The V call is TRBV7-9, the J call TRBJ1-1; 9 nucleotides agree with TRBD1. V lost 5 bases, J lost 4 bases, and 11 bases stayed unmatched. Germline-derived CDR1 and CDR2 are SEHNR and FQNEAQ (reference sequence). This CDR3 has 16 amino acids. Supplemented by reference TRBV7-9 and TRBJ1-1, the full variable domain reads DTGVSQNPRHKITKRGQNVTFRCDPISEHNRLYWYRQTLGQGPEFLTYFQNEAQLEKSRLLSDRFSAERPKGSFSTLEIQRTEQGDSAMYLCASSPLPGQGSTEAFFGQGTRLTVV.

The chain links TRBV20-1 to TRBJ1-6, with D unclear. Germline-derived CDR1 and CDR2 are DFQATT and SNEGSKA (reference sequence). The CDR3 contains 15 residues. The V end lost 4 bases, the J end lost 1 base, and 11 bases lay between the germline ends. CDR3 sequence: CSAIGVGSYNSPLHF. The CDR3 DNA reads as TGCAGTGCTATTGGGGTTGGATCCTATAATTCACCCCTCCACTTT.

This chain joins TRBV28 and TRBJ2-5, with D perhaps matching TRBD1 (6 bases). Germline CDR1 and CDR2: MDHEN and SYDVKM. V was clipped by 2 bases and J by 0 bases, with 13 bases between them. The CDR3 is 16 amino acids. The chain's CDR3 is CASSLRGSGHQETQYF. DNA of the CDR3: TGTGCCAGCAGTTTAAGGGGGTCAGGCCACCAAGAGACCCAGTACTTC.

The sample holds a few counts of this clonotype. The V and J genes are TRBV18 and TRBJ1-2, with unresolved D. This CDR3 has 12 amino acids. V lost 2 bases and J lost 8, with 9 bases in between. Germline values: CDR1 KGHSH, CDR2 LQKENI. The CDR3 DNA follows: TGTGCCAGCTCACCAAAAGCGGGGGGCTACACCTTC. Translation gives CASSPKAGGYTF.

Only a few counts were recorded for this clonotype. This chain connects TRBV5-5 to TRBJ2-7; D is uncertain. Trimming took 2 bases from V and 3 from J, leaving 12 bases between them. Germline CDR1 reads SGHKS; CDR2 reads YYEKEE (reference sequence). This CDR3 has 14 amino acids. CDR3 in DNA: TGTGCCAGCAGCTTATTGGGCTCCTACTACGAGCAGTACGTC. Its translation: CASSLLGSYYEQYV.

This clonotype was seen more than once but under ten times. CDR3 amino acids: CASSYCRQTRYEQYV. CDR3 bases: TGTGCCAGCAGTTACTGTCGGCAGACCCGCTACGAGCAGTACGTC. The chain employs TRBV6-7 and TRBJ2-7; D remains ambiguous. TRBV6-7 is an open reading frame whose function is uncertain. The CDR3 covers 15 residues. The germline V and J ends were trimmed by 1 base and 3 bases, with 13 bases remaining between them.

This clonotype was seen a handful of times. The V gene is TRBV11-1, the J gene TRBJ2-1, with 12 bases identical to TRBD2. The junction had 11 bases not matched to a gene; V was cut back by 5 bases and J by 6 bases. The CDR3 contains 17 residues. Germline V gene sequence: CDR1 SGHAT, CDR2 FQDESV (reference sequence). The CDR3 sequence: CASSLQGGLAGSNEQFF. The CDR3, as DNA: TGTGCCAGCAGCCTTCAGGGCGGACTAGCGGGATCCAATGAGCAGTTCTTC.

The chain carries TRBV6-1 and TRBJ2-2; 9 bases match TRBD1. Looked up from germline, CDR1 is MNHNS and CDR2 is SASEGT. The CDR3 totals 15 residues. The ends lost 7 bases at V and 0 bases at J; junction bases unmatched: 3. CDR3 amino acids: CASKTGGANTGELFF. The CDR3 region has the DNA TGTGCCAGCAAAACAGGGGGCGCGAACACCGGGGAGCTGTTTTTT.

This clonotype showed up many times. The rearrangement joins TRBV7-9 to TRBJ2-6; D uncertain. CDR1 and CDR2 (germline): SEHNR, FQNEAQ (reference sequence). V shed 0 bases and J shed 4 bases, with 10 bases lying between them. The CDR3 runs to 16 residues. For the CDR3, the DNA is TGTGCCAGCAGCTTAGCCTCGGGTACCGGGGCCAACGTCCTGACTTTC. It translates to CASSLASGTGANVLTF. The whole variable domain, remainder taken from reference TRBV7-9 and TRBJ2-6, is DTGVSQNPRHKITKRGQNVTFRCDPISEHNRLYWYRQTLGQGPEFLTYFQNEAQLEKSRLLSDRFSAERPKGSFSTLEIQRTEQGDSAMYLCASSLASGTGANVLTFGAGSRLTVL.

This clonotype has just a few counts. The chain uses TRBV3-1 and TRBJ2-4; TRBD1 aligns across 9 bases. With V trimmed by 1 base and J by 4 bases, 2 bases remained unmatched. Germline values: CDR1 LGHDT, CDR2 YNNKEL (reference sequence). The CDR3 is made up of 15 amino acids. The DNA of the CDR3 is TGTGCCAGCAGCCAAGGGGGGACAGGGAAAAACATTCAGTACTTC. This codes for CASSQGGTGKNIQYF. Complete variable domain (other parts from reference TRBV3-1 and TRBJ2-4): DTAVSQTPKYLVTQMGNDKSIKCEQNLGHDTMYWYKQDSKKFLKIMFSYNNKELIINETVPNRFSPKSPDKAHLNLHINSLELGDSAVYFCASSQGGTGKNIQYFGAGTRLSVL.